The 23 T cell receptor beta chains given below trace back to one sample, sequenced in a study of blood T cell repertoires in COVID-19. The repertoire was sequenced with immunoSEQ multiplex PCR; TCRdb's copy has only in-frame clones and lacks some. The profile shows roughly 200,000 clones, about 86% of them singletons. Specimen: peripheral blood. The receptors were gathered from a young woman who had recovered from COVID-19.

This chain connects TRBV6-5 to TRBJ2-7, with D possibly matching TRBD2 (6 bases). Germline-derived CDR1 and CDR2 are MNHEY and SVGAGI. The CDR3 consists of 15 residues. With 7 bases removed from V and 2 bases from J, the gap between germline ends came to 18 bases. As DNA, the CDR3 is TGTGCCAGCACCATTAGTAGTAGCGGTCCCTACGAGCAGTACGTC. Residues: CASTISSSGPYEQYV.

This chain links TRBV6-8 with TRBJ1-1, with D hard to call. This CDR3 contains 11 residues. V gave up 7 bases and J gave up 7 bases, with 10 bases separating them. Germline assignment: CDR1 MNHGY and CDR2 SAAAGT. The CDR3 region is CASIQTLEAFF. The CDR3 DNA follows: TGTGCCAGCATTCAGACACTTGAAGCTTTCTTT.

The chain recombines TRBV7-8 with TRBJ1-1; TRBD1 is a possible D gene (5 bases). V gave up 7 bases and J gave up 3 bases, with 15 bases separating them. The CDR3 is made up of 14 amino acids. Germline CDR1 reads SGHVS; CDR2 reads FQNEAQ. The CDR3 region is CASNSQGGDTEAFF. The DNA for the CDR3 is TGTGCCAGCAACTCTCAGGGTGGGGACACTGAAGCTTTCTTT.

The gene calls are TRBV4-3 and TRBJ2-1; 14 positions agree with TRBD2. This CDR3 region has 19 residues. V shed 4 bases and J 4 bases; nucleotides not matched to a gene: 12. Germline CDR1 LGHNA, CDR2 YSLEER. CDR3 sequence reads: CASSPDLTSGGAGYNEQFF. The CDR3, as DNA: TGCGCCAGCAGCCCTGACCTGACTAGCGGGGGGGCCGGTTACAATGAGCAGTTCTTC.

The gene calls are TRBV29-1 and TRBJ1-5, with 7 nucleotides matching TRBD1. This CDR3 contains 13 residues. The junction had 7 bases not matched to a gene; V was cut back by 6 bases and J by 5 bases. Germline assignment: CDR1 SQVTM and CDR2 ANQGSEA. The CDR3 protein is CSVQGQDYQPQHF. CDR3 nucleotides: TGCAGCGTCCAAGGACAGGACTATCAGCCCCAGCATTTT.

The CDR3 loop is CASSLAFRANEKLFF. As DNA, the CDR3 is TGTGCCAGCAGCTTAGCGTTCAGGGCTAATGAAAAACTGTTTTTT. The chain is built from TRBV11-2 and TRBJ1-4; D possibly corresponds to TRBD1 (5 bases). The CDR3 runs to 15 residues. The germline V gene encodes CDR1 SGHAT and CDR2 FQNNGV. The V gene lost 1 base and the J gene lost 3 bases, with 9 bases spanning the gap.

This sequence joins TRBV5-4 and TRBJ1-3; the match to TRBD1 covers 7 bases. Looked up from germline, CDR1 is SGHNT and CDR2 is YYREEE (reference sequence). Trimming at V came to 0 bases and at J to 0 bases, leaving 9 bases not matched to a gene. The CDR3 is 18 amino acids. Here the CDR3 reads CASSLGVRQGRSGNTIYF. The DNA of the CDR3 is TGTGCCAGCAGCTTGGGGGTCCGACAGGGACGCTCTGGAAACACCATATATTTT.

This clone was detected a few times. The chain carries TRBV6-6 and TRBJ2-7; 12 bases are a match to TRBD2. V trimming: 4 bases; J trimming: 0 bases; junction bases outside the gene matches: 4. Germline assignment: CDR1 MNHNY and CDR2 SVGAGI (reference sequence). CDR3 length: 16 residues. The CDR3 loop is CASSSTSGGLSYEQYF. The CDR3 region has the DNA TGTGCCAGCAGTTCGACTAGCGGGGGCCTCTCCTACGAGCAGTACTTC.

The chain employs TRBV19 and TRBJ1-1; no clear D gene. Looked up from germline, CDR1 is LNHDA and CDR2 is SQIVND (reference sequence). Trimming stripped 0 bases from V and 0 bases from J, with 8 bases between. There are 15 residues in the CDR3. CDR3 sequence (DNA): TGTGCCAGTAGTATAGATTCAGTGATGAACACTGAAGCTTTCTTT. As protein: CASSIDSVMNTEAFF.

V usage is TRBV19 and J usage is TRBJ1-5; a weak D match, TRBD1 (5 bases). V was cut by 7 bases and J by 8 bases, with 27 bases left in between. CDR1 is LNHDA, CDR2 SQIVND, per germline (reference sequence). This CDR3 region has 17 residues. Here the CDR3 reads CASTDRVFWIGRKPQHF. CDR3 bases: TGTGCCAGTACAGACAGAGTTTTCTGGATCGGGAGAAAGCCCCAGCATTTT.

CDR3 DNA: TGTGCCAGCAGCTTCGACAGGGGGGCTTACAATGAGCAGTTCTTC. Protein sequence: CASSFDRGAYNEQFF. The V call is TRBV7-2, the J call TRBJ2-1, with 9 bases identical to TRBD1. Germline loops: CDR1 SGHTA, CDR2 FQGNSA. Trimming at V came to 3 bases and at J to 4 bases, leaving 4 bases not matched to a gene. CDR3 length equals 15 residues.

The chain combines TRBV4-3 with TRBJ2-7; a weak D match, TRBD2 (7 bases). Germline V CDR1 and CDR2: LGHNA, YSLEER. The CDR3 loop spans 15 amino acids. Trimming shortened V by 4 bases and J by 5 bases, and 18 bases separated the two germline ends. CDR3 protein: CASSPLGGGRDEQYF. CDR3 DNA sequence: TGCGCCAGCAGCCCCCTCGGCGGGGGCAGAGACGAGCAGTACTTC.

This chain connects TRBV7-9 to TRBJ1-1, with TRBD1 matching over 7 bases. This CDR3 region has 17 residues. Germline-derived CDR1 and CDR2 are SEHNR and FQNEAQ (reference sequence). With V trimmed by 2 bases and J by 3 bases, 12 bases remained unmatched. CDR3 DNA sequence: TGTGCCAGCAGCTTACCCCGGGACAGACCCGGGGACACTGAAGCTTTCTTT. Amino acids: CASSLPRDRPGDTEAFF.

The gene calls are TRBV2 and TRBJ2-2, with 7 nucleotides matching TRBD1. Per the germline V gene, CDR1 is SNHLY and CDR2 is FYNNEI. Germline trimming cut 5 bases from V and 5 bases from J; bases unmatched to any gene: 2. The CDR3 is 13 residues long. CDR3 amino acids: CASSRGQTGELFF. CDR3 bases: TGTGCCAGCAGTCGGGGACAGACCGGGGAGCTGTTTTTT.

This chain uses TRBV5-3 with TRBJ2-7; 11 bases map to TRBD2. TRBV5-3 is identified as an open reading frame with a role that is uncertain. V lost 5 bases and J lost 0; bases outside the gene matches: 10. The CDR3 is 17 amino acids. CDR3 sequence (DNA): TGTGCCAGAAGAGTTGTGTCCGGGACTAGCGGCTCCTACGAGCAGTACGTC. Amino acids: CARRVVSGTSGSYEQYV.

V usage is TRBV5-5 and J usage is TRBJ1-2; 11 bases agree with TRBD1. This CDR3 spans 14 amino acids. Germline-derived CDR1 and CDR2 are SGHKS and YYEKEE (reference sequence). V lost 5 bases to trimming and J lost 4 bases; unmatched junction nucleotides: 4. The CDR3: CASRFGQGAYGYTF. Written as DNA, the CDR3 is TGTGCCAGCAGATTTGGACAGGGGGCCTATGGCTACACCTTC.

This rearrangement joins TRBV6-1 to TRBJ2-7; 7 bases line up with TRBD2. The CDR3 totals 18 residues. Germline CDR1 MNHNS, CDR2 SASEGT. Trimming removed 2 bases from V and 6 bases from J; junction bases left unmatched: 19. In nucleotides, the CDR3 is TGTGCCAGCAGTGAATTTCGGCGGGAGCGGCGGGTGGATCTCGAGCAGTACTTC. This gives the protein CASSEFRRERRVDLEQYF.

This chain uses TRBV29-1 with TRBJ2-1; 10 bases agree with TRBD2. V dropped 7 bases and J dropped 5; count of bases not matched to a gene: 2. Germline values: CDR1 SQVTM, CDR2 ANQGSEA. The CDR3 has 12 amino acids. The CDR3 is CSGTSGHNEQFF. The CDR3 nucleotides are TGCAGCGGGACTAGCGGTCACAATGAGCAGTTCTTC.

The V and J genes are TRBV27 and TRBJ2-3, with D maybe TRBD2 (6 bases). Trimming left V 1 base short and J 6 bases short, with 11 bases between. This CDR3 spans 14 amino acids. Germline V gene data show CDR1 as MNHEY and CDR2 as SMNVEV (reference sequence). The CDR3 nucleotides read TGTGCCAGCAGTTTATATAGCGGCCTGGATACGCAGTATTTT. It encodes CASSLYSGLDTQYF.

The chain employs TRBV6-5 and TRBJ1-2, with TRBD1 identical over 7 bases. The ends lost 6 bases at V and 4 bases at J; junction bases unmatched: 11. Germline CDR1 is MNHEY and CDR2 is SVGAGI. CDR3 length: 15 residues. The CDR3 DNA reads TGTGCCAGCAGGGGAAGAGCGAGACAGGGCTATGGCTACACCTTC. Amino acid sequence: CASRGRARQGYGYTF.

This chain connects TRBV7-8 to TRBJ1-2, with D uncertain. CDR3 size: 14 residues. Germline lookup yields CDR1 SGHVS and CDR2 FQNEAQ. Trimming removed 1 base from V and 4 bases from J, with 10 bases in between. The CDR3 loop reads CASSLVTATYGYTF. The CDR3 DNA follows: TGTGCCAGCAGCTTAGTCACAGCTACCTATGGCTACACCTTC.

V and J are TRBV10-3 and TRBJ1-3; perhaps TRBD1 as D (5 bases). The germline V and J ends were trimmed by 0 bases and 0 bases, with 15 bases remaining between them. CDR1 and CDR2 (germline): ENHRY, SYGVKD. This CDR3 has 18 amino acids. The CDR3 region is CAISESRTGLNSGNTIYF. The CDR3 DNA is TGTGCCATCAGTGAGTCGCGGACGGGACTTAACTCTGGAAACACCATATATTTT.

This clone has only one observation. The DNA of the CDR3 is TGTGCCAGCGTCGGGGACAGGGACTATGGCTACACCTTC. This sequence encodes CASVGDRDYGYTF. V and J are TRBV12-3 or TRBV12-4 and TRBJ1-2; 9 nucleotides align to TRBD1. The CDR3 covers 13 residues. The trim removed 8 bases at V and 3 bases at J, leaving 4 bases unmatched.